This T cell receptor (beta chain) appears in the sequencing data of a study of blood T cell repertoires in COVID-19. Study-level background: The United States, Italy and Spain were the sources of the acute and convalescent COVID-19 samples. PBMCs, B-cell-depleted T cells, or T cells provided the cDNA or gDNA that made up the material.

The V gene end was trimmed by 4 bases and the J gene end by 5 bases; junction bases not matched to a gene: 14. The CDR3 is 17 amino acids. The germline V gene encodes CDR1 SGHDT and CDR2 YYEEEE. In the original workflow: Reference gene primer amplification gave nucleated cell count estimates. Using immunoSEQ multiplex PCR, the repertoire was profiled, and TCRdb retains in-frame clones only, with some absent. D and trimming come from the DNA, and the V and J calls and clone size come from that table. Counted here are about 110,000 clones, approximately 78% occurring once; the ten biggest clones make up around 8%.

The clonotype originates from a man between 65 and 79 years old with acute or convalescent COVID-19. This chain links TRBV5-6 with TRBJ1-4, with 7 bases matching TRBD1. What was sequenced was peripheral blood. The CDR3 protein is CASSPNRGRGINEKLFF. In nucleotides, the CDR3 is TGTGCCAGCAGCCCAAACAGGGGTAGGGGCATAAATGAAAAACTGTTTTTT. Full variable domain (outside the CDR3, taken from reference TRBV5-6 and TRBJ1-4): DAGVTQSPTHLIKTRGQQVTLRCSPKSGHDTVSWYQQALGQGPQFIFQYYEEEERQRGNFPDRFSGHQFPNYSSELNVNALLLGDSALYLCASSPNRGRGINEKLFFGSGTQLSVL.